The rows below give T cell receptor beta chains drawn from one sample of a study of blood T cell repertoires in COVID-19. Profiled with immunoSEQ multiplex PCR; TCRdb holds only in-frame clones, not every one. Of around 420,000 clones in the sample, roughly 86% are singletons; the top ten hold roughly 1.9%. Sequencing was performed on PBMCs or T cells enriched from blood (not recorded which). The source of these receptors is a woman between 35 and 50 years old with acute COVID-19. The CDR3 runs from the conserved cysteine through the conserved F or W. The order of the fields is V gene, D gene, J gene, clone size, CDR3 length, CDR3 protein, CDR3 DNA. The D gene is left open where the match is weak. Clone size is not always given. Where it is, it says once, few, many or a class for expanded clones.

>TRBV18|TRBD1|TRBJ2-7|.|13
CASSASGGYEQYF
TGTGCCAGCTCAGCCTCAGGGGGCTACGAGCAGTACTTC
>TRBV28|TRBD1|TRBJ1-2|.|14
CASSRDRELTGYTF
TGTGCCAGCAGCCGGGACAGGGAGTTAACGGGCTACACCTTC
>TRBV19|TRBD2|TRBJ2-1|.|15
CASSMRGGSYNEQFF
TGTGCCAGTAGTATGCGGGGGGGCTCCTACAATGAGCAGTTCTTC
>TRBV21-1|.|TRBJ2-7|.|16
CASSIFKQGPKEEQYF
TGTGCCAGCAGCATATTTAAACAGGGTCCTAAGGAAGAGCAGTACTTC
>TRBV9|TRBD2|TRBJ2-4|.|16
CASSSEGGGAKNIQYF
TGTGCCAGCAGCTCAGAGGGCGGGGGGGCCAAAAACATTCAGTACTTC
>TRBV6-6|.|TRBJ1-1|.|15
CASSYIGGMNTEAFF
TGTGCCAGCAGTTACATTGGGGGGATGAACACTGAAGCTTTCTTT
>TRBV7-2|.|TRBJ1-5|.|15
CASSPAGSVPQPQHF
TGTGCCAGCAGCCCAGCGGGGTCAGTTCCTCAGCCCCAGCATTTT
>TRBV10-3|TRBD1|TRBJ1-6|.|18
CAISDRDRGGSYNSPLHF
TGTGCCATCAGTGACCGCGACAGGGGAGGCTCCTATAATTCACCCCTCCACTTT
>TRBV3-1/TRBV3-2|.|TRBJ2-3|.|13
CASSPGYTDTQYF
TGTGCCAGCAGCCCAGGATACACAGATACGCAGTATTTT
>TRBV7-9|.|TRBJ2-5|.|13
CASSPTAQETQYF
TGTGCCAGCAGCCCGACTGCACAAGAGACCCAGTACTTC
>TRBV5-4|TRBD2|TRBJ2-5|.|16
CASRAGLAGGPETQYF
TGTGCCAGCAGGGCCGGACTAGCGGGGGGGCCAGAGACCCAGTACTTC
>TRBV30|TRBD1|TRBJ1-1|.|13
CAWMRGLNTEAFF
TGTGCCTGGATGAGGGGGCTGAACACTGAAGCTTTCTTT
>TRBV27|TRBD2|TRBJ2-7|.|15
CASKPERSGGYEQYF
TGTGCCAGCAAGCCTGAGCGTAGCGGGGGGTACGAGCAGTACTTC
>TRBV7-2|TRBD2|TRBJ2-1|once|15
CASSSWTSGGVEQFF
TGTGCCAGCAGCTCCTGGACTAGCGGGGGGGTTGAGCAGTTCTTC
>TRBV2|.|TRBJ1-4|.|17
CASSERDPGRGGEKLFF
TGTGCCAGCAGTGAACGCGACCCCGGCCGAGGCGGTGAAAAACTGTTTTTT
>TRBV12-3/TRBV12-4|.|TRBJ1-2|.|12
CASSWREYGYTF
TGTGCCAGCAGTTGGAGGGAATATGGCTACACCTTC
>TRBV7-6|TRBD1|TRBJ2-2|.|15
CASSGTGLNTGELFF
TGTGCCAGCAGCGGGACAGGGTTGAACACCGGGGAGCTGTTTTTT
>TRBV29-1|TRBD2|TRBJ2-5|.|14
CSDSRGGSQETQYF
TGCAGCGACTCACGCGGGGGGAGTCAAGAGACCCAGTACTTC
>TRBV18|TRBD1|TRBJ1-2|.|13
CASSQGQGDGYTF
TGTGCCAGCTCACAGGGACAGGGGGATGGCTACACCTTC
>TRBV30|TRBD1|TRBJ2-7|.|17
CAWSVRGSGQGVHEQYF
TGTGCCTGGAGTGTACGTGGATCGGGACAGGGTGTCCACGAGCAGTACTTC
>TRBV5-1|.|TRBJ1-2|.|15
CASSLALGHGYGYTF
TGCGCCAGCAGCTTGGCCCTGGGGCACGGCTATGGCTACACCTTC
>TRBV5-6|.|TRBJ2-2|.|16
CASSLYRTSNTGELFF
TGTGCCAGCAGCTTGTATCGAACTTCAAACACCGGGGAGCTGTTTTTT
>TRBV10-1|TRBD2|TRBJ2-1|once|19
CASSESDRGLAGGYNEQFF
TGCGCCAGCAGTGAGTCGGACAGGGGCCTAGCGGGGGGCTACAATGAGCAGTTCTTC
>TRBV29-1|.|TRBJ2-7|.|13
CSVEDLAVPGQYF
TGCAGCGTTGAAGATCTTGCAGTCCCAGGACAGTACTTC
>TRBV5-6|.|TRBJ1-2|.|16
CASSSDNRRPNYGYTF
TGTGCCAGCAGCTCCGATAACCGGAGACCTAACTATGGCTACACCTTC
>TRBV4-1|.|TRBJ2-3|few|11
CASSQGGAQYF
TGCGCCAGCAGCCAAGGGGGGGCGCAGTATTTT
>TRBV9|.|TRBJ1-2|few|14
CASSQGPPPGGYTF
TGTGCCAGCAGCCAGGGCCCACCACCCGGGGGCTACACCTTC
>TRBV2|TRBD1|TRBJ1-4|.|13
CASSLTGVEKLFF
TGTGCCAGCAGTTTGACAGGGGTGGAAAAACTGTTTTTT
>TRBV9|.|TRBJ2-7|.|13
CASSQGKGYEQYF
TGTGCCAGCAGCCAGGGTAAGGGCTACGAGCAGTACTTC
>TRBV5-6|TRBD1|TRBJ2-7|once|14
CASSETGIEHEQYF
TGTGCCAGCAGCGAGACAGGGATTGAGCACGAGCAGTACTTC
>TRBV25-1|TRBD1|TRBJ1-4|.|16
CASSESVAGGVEKLFF
TGTGCCAGCAGTGAATCTGTGGCAGGGGGAGTTGAAAAACTGTTTTTT
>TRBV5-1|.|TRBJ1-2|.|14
CASSARTVAGGYTF
TGCGCCAGCAGCGCAAGGACAGTGGCTGGGGGCTACACCTTC
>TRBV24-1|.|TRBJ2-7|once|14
CATSDNGAPREQYF
TGTGCCACCAGTGACAACGGCGCCCCCAGGGAGCAGTACTTC
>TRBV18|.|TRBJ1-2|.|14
CASSLSGFDYGYTF
TGTGCCAGCTCCCTATCAGGGTTTGACTATGGCTACACCTTC
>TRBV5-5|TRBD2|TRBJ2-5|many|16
CASSLELAGGRETQYF
TGTGCCAGCAGCTTGGAACTAGCGGGGGGTAGGGAGACCCAGTACTTC
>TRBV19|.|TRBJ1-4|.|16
CASSIIPGAINEKLFF
TGTGCCAGTAGTATAATCCCAGGGGCTATTAATGAAAAACTGTTTTTT
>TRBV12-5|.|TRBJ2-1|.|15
CASGLGQQLDDEQFF
TGTGCTAGTGGTTTGGGGCAACAACTAGACGATGAGCAGTTCTTC
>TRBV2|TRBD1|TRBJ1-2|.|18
CASSEAKGQGRFNYGYTF
TGTGCCAGCAGTGAAGCGAAGGGACAGGGGCGGTTTAACTATGGCTACACCTTC
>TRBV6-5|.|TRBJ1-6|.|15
CASSILESFNSPLHF
TGTGCCAGCAGTATTCTGGAGTCCTTTAATTCACCCCTCCACTTT
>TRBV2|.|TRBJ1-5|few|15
CASSVLAAGNQPQHF
TGTGCCAGCAGTGTTTTGGCGGCAGGGAATCAGCCCCAGCATTTT
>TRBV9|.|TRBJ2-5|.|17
CASSVEAASQRQETQYF
TGTGCCAGCAGCGTAGAGGCGGCTAGCCAGAGACAAGAGACCCAGTACTTC
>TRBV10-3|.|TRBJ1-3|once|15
CAISDTQSSGNTIYF
TGTGCCATCAGTGACACACAGAGCTCTGGAAACACCATATATTTT
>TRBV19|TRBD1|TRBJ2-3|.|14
CASTDRGLPDTQYF
TGTGCCAGTACCGACAGGGGGCTCCCAGATACGCAGTATTTT
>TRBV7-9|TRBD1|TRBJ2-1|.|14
CASSRQGSYNEQFF
TGTGCCAGCAGCCGACAGGGATCCTACAATGAGCAGTTCTTC
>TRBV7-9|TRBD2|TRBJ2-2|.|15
CASSFSGADTGELFF
TGTGCCAGCAGTTTTAGCGGGGCGGACACCGGGGAGCTGTTTTTT
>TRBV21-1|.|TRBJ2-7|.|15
CAAGGSSGVPYEQYF
TGTGCCGCGGGGGGTTCTAGCGGGGTCCCCTACGAGCAGTACTTC
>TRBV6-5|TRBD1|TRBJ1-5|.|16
CASSSADRGQYQPQHF
TGTGCCAGCAGTTCCGCTGACAGGGGGCAATATCAGCCCCAGCATTTT
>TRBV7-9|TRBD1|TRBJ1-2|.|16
CASSLGTGQGVYGYTF
TGTGCCAGCAGCTTAGGAACTGGACAGGGTGTCTATGGCTACACCTTC
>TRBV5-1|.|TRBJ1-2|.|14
CASSRGGKTYGYTF
TGCGCCAGCAGCCGGGGGGGCAAGACTTATGGCTACACCTTC
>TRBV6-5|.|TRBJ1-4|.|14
CASSRDRFGEKLFF
TGTGCCAGCAGCCGCGACAGGTTCGGTGAAAAACTGTTTTTT
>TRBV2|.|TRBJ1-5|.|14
CASGSTASNQPQHF
TGTGCCAGCGGGTCGACAGCGAGCAATCAGCCCCAGCATTTT
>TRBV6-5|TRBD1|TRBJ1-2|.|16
CASSYRPGTGKIGYTF
TGTGCCAGCAGTTATAGACCCGGGACAGGGAAGATCGGCTACACCTTC
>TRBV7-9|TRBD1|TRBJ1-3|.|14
CASSWTGSGNTIYF
TGTGCCAGCAGCTGGACAGGGTCTGGAAACACCATATATTTT
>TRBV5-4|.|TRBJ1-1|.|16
CASSFPGHGMNTEAFF
TGTGCCAGCAGCTTCCCGGGACACGGAATGAACACTGAAGCTTTCTTT
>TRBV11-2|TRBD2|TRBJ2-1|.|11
CASSWGGEQFF
TGTGCCAGCAGCTGGGGGGGGGAGCAGTTCTTC